Each of the 26 T cell receptor beta chains below was sequenced from the same sample in a study of T cell changes during pregnancy in multiple sclerosis. Using immunoSEQ multiplex PCR, the repertoire was profiled, and TCRdb retains in-frame clones only, with some absent. The table lists 70,000 or so clones, roughly 93% of them singletons. The sequences come from peripheral blood, collected in the third trimester of pregnancy. These receptors were collected from a female donor with multiple sclerosis, enrolled in a pregnancy study.

The CDR3, as DNA: TGTGCCAGCAGCGAAGGGACAGCTAGCACAGATACGCAGTATTTT. It is translated as CASSEGTASTDTQYF. The chain couples TRBV9 to TRBJ2-3, with TRBD1 matching 7 bases. CDR3 length: 15 amino acids. J was trimmed by 0 bases and V by 3 bases; bases with no gene match: 4. Germline V CDR1 and CDR2: SGDLS, YYNGEE. The variable domain in full, with the rest retrieved from reference TRBV9 and TRBJ2-3, is DSGVTQTPKHLITATGQRVTLRCSPRSGDLSVYWYQQSLDQGLQFLIQYYNGEERAKGNILERFSAQQFPDLHSELNLSSLELGDSALYFCASSEGTASTDTQYFGPGTRLTVL.

The J gene is TRBJ2-3, the V gene TRBV7-3; no clear D gene. The CDR3 is 13 residues long. The V gene lost 2 bases and the J gene lost 5 bases, with 8 bases spanning the gap. In germline, CDR1 is SGHTA, CDR2 FQGTGA. The CDR3 here is CASSLGSGDTQYF. The CDR3 DNA reads TGTGCCAGCAGCTTAGGATCAGGAGATACGCAGTATTTT.

This sequence joins TRBV7-9 and TRBJ1-6; D is unclear. The CDR3 runs to 14 residues. Germline V gene data show CDR1 as SEHNR and CDR2 as FQNEAQ (reference sequence). Trimming left V 2 bases short and J 9 bases short, with 11 bases between. CDR3 loop: CASSLREEGSPLHF. The CDR3 DNA reads TGTGCCAGCAGCTTACGAGAAGAGGGTTCACCCCTCCACTTT.

The chain carries TRBV7-9 and TRBJ1-1; D is possibly TRBD1 (5 bases). The CDR3 is 13 residues long. The germline V gene encodes CDR1 SEHNR and CDR2 FQNEAQ (reference sequence). V was shortened by 8 bases and J by 2 bases, with 12 bases between the two germline ends. The chain's CDR3 is CASGRQTNTEAFF. The CDR3 DNA follows: TGTGCCAGCGGAAGACAGACTAACACTGAAGCTTTCTTT.

This rearrangement joins TRBV7-2 to TRBJ2-2; 15 bases map to TRBD2. The CDR3 is 19 residues long. From germline, CDR1 is SGHTA and CDR2 FQGNSA. The V and J ends lost 2 bases and 6 bases, in that order; junction bases with no gene match: 10. The CDR3 DNA sequence: TGTGCCAGCAGCTTAAGACCAGGACTAGCGGGGGGGCCGGCCGGGGAGCTGTTTTTT. Amino acids: CASSLRPGLAGGPAGELFF. The variable domain in full, with the rest retrieved from reference TRBV7-2 and TRBJ2-2, is GAGVSQSPSNKVTEKGKDVELRCDPISGHTALYWYRQSLGQGLEFLIYFQGNSAPDKSGLPSDRFSAERTGGSVSTLTIQRTQQEDSAVYLCASSLRPGLAGGPAGELFFGEGSRLTVL.

The rearrangement joins TRBV5-1 to TRBJ1-1, with a tentative D call TRBD1 (6 bases). In germline, CDR1 is SGHRS, CDR2 YFSETQ. This CDR3 has 14 amino acids. V dropped 0 bases and J dropped 3 bases, with 9 bases sitting between them. CDR3 protein: CASSLEGGDTEAFF. The CDR3 DNA reads as TGCGCCAGCAGCTTGGAAGGGGGGGACACTGAAGCTTTCTTT.

The CDR3 loop reads CASSFVAGRDTQYF. CDR3 coding DNA: TGTGCCAGCAGTTTTGTGGCGGGGAGAGATACGCAGTATTTT. The chain links TRBV28 to TRBJ2-3, with TRBD2 as a possible D gene (6 bases). V was clipped by 3 bases and J by 5 bases, with 12 bases between them. The CDR3 spans 14 residues. Per germline, CDR1 MDHEN and CDR2 SYDVKM.

This clone was counted only a few times. V gene TRBV7-8 combines with J gene TRBJ1-2; the match to TRBD1 covers 7 bases. The germline V gene encodes CDR1 SGHVS and CDR2 FQNEAQ. The CDR3 totals 15 residues. V dropped 5 bases and J dropped 3; count of bases not matched to a gene: 9. CDR3 sequence: CASSQWTGTHYGYTF. The CDR3 DNA sequence: TGTGCCAGCAGCCAATGGACAGGAACACACTATGGCTACACCTTC.

The chain links TRBV7-2 to TRBJ1-1; the D is unclear. With 2 bases removed from V and 6 bases from J, the gap between germline ends came to 13 bases. CDR3 length: 14 residues. From germline, CDR1 is SGHTA and CDR2 FQGNSA. The CDR3 DNA sequence: TGTGCCAGCAGCTTAAGAACAATCTCCCCTGAAGCTTTCTTT. This gives the protein CASSLRTISPEAFF.

The chain combines TRBV5-4 with TRBJ2-1; 14 bases match TRBD2. This CDR3 is 18 amino acids long. The junction had 4 bases not matched to a gene; V was cut back by 2 bases and J by 0 bases. CDR1 SGHNT and CDR2 YYREEE come from the germline V gene (reference sequence). This chain's CDR3 is CASSFGLAGGFSYNEQFF. The CDR3 region has the DNA TGTGCCAGCAGCTTCGGACTAGCGGGGGGTTTCTCCTACAATGAGCAGTTCTTC.

The rearrangement uses TRBV6-1 and TRBJ1-2; D is possibly TRBD1 (6 bases). With 6 bases removed from V and 2 bases from J, the gap between germline ends came to 13 bases. Germline loops: CDR1 MNHNS, CDR2 SASEGT. This CDR3 is 14 amino acids long. Written as DNA, the CDR3 is TGTGCCAGCAGCTCGACAGGTGCCAACTATGGCTACACCTTC. Its translation: CASSSTGANYGYTF.

This rearrangement joins TRBV6-6 to TRBJ1-2; D not resolved. V lost 6 bases and J lost 4, with 15 bases in between. CDR1 and CDR2 from the germline V gene are MNHNY and SVGAGI (reference sequence). The CDR3 sequence is 14 residues long. The CDR3: CASSIPGEGYGYTF. DNA of the CDR3: TGTGCCAGCAGCATCCCAGGAGAGGGCTATGGCTACACCTTC.

This sequence joins TRBV5-4 and TRBJ2-5, with a possible D match to TRBD2 (7 bases). V was shortened by 0 bases and J by 0 bases, with 15 bases between the two germline ends. The CDR3 spans 17 residues. Germline-derived CDR1 and CDR2 are SGHNT and YYREEE (reference sequence). The DNA of the CDR3 is TGTGCCAGCAGCTTGGATTGGGCGGGGGCTAACCAAGAGACCCAGTACTTC. This sequence encodes CASSLDWAGANQETQYF.

The chain employs TRBV7-6 and TRBJ1-5; D is uncertain. Germline V gene lookup returns CDR1 SGHVS and CDR2 FNYEAQ. V was cut by 1 base and J by 3 bases, with 7 bases left in between. The CDR3 covers 14 residues. CDR3 nucleotides: TGTGCCAGCAGCTTAGAGATAGACAATCAGCCCCAGCATTTT. Its protein product is CASSLEIDNQPQHF.

This chain connects TRBV7-2 to TRBJ1-1, with 9 bases lining up with TRBD1. V lost 6 bases and J lost 5; bases outside the gene matches: 13. Germline V gene sequence: CDR1 SGHTA, CDR2 FQGNSA. This CDR3 is built from 16 residues. As DNA, the CDR3 is TGTGCCAGCAGGCTCCTCGGACAGGGGAGGGGAACTGAAGCTTTCTTT. It is translated as CASRLLGQGRGTEAFF.

This chain joins TRBV28 and TRBJ2-7; 8 nucleotides align to TRBD1. The germline gives CDR1 MDHEN, CDR2 SYDVKM. The CDR3 contains 14 residues. Trimming at V came to 6 bases and at J to 4 bases, leaving 8 bases not matched to a gene. CDR3 in amino acids: CASSATGTGYEQYF. CDR3 DNA sequence: TGTGCCAGCAGCGCCACCGGGACAGGTTACGAGCAGTACTTC. The complete variable domain, with remaining parts taken from reference TRBV28 and TRBJ2-7, reads DVKVTQSSRYLVKRTGEKVFLECVQDMDHENMFWYRQDPGLGLRLIYFSYDVKMKEKGDIPEGYSVSREKKERFSLILESASTNQTSMYLCASSATGTGYEQYFGPGTRLTVT.

V and J are TRBV5-1 and TRBJ2-1; TRBD2 is a possible D gene (6 bases). This CDR3 has 16 amino acids. V shed 0 bases and J shed 1 base, with 11 bases lying between them. Germline V lookup: CDR1 SGHRS, CDR2 YFSETQ. CDR3 in amino acids: CASSLDAGISYNEQFF. The CDR3, as DNA: TGCGCCAGCAGCTTGGACGCGGGAATATCCTACAATGAGCAGTTCTTC.

The gene calls are TRBV11-1 and TRBJ2-1, with 10 nucleotides matching TRBD1. J was trimmed by 2 bases and V by 5 bases; bases with no gene match: 9. The CDR3 totals 17 residues. Per germline, CDR1 SGHAT and CDR2 FQDESV (reference sequence). The DNA of the CDR3 is TGTGCCAGCAGCCCCGACAGGGGGCGAAGGACCTACAATGAGCAGTTCTTC. Translating gives CASSPDRGRRTYNEQFF.

This clone was recorded once. This rearrangement joins TRBV4-2 to TRBJ2-7; a possible D gene is TRBD1 (6 bases). V dropped 4 bases and J dropped 3 bases, with 10 bases sitting between them. Germline V gene data show CDR1 as LGHNA and CDR2 as YNFKEQ. The CDR3 totals 13 residues. The CDR3 bases are TGTGCCAGCAGCCGGACAGATAACTACGAGCAGTACTTC. Encoded protein: CASSRTDNYEQYF.

The chain recombines TRBV2 with TRBJ1-2, with TRBD1 matching 7 bases. The CDR3 sequence is 12 residues long. Germline lookup yields CDR1 SNHLY and CDR2 FYNNEI. V lost 5 bases, J lost 8 bases, and 5 bases stayed unmatched. As DNA, the CDR3 is TGTGCCAGCAGTTCTAACAGGGGAGGCTACACCTTC. This gives the protein CASSSNRGGYTF.

The rearrangement joins TRBV4-2 to TRBJ1-4, with unresolved D. The CDR3 runs 16 residues. CDR1 is LGHNA and CDR2 is YNFKEQ in the germline V gene. V lost 4 bases to trimming and J lost 3 bases, with 15 bases between them. As DNA, the CDR3 is TGTGCCAGCAGCCGGGAGGGTTGGTCGGCTAATGAAAAACTGTTTTTT. Protein product: CASSREGWSANEKLFF.

This clone has a single count. The chain has TRBV30 and TRBJ1-4, with 8 bases matching TRBD1. Looked up from germline, CDR1 is GTSNPN and CDR2 is SVGIG (reference sequence). With 7 bases clipped from V and 3 bases from J, the junction kept 4 bases outside the gene matches. The CDR3 consists of 13 residues. This CDR3 reads CAFGQGSNEKLFF. The DNA of the CDR3 is TGTGCCTTCGGACAGGGCTCTAATGAAAAACTGTTTTTT. Looking up the rest from reference TRBV30 and TRBJ1-4 gives the full variable domain: SQTIHQWPATLVQPVGSPLSLECTVEGTSNPNLYWYRQAAGRGLQLLFYSVGIGQISSEVPQNLSASRPQDRQFILSSKKLLLSDSGFYLCAFGQGSNEKLFFGSGTQLSVL.

The rearrangement joins TRBV5-1 to TRBJ1-1; D is unclear. The CDR3 spans 13 residues. V shed 0 bases and J shed 6 bases, with 9 bases lying between them. Germline CDR1 is SGHRS and CDR2 is YFSETQ. CDR3 bases: TGCGCCAGCAGCTTGGACCCTCGGGCTGAAGCTTTCTTT. It yields the protein CASSLDPRAEAFF.

The CDR3 spells CAWVGLGAYGYTF. DNA of the CDR3: TGTGCCTGGGTTGGATTGGGGGCCTATGGCTACACCTTC. This chain connects TRBV30 to TRBJ1-2; D may be TRBD1 (6 bases). Germline loops: CDR1 GTSNPN, CDR2 SVGIG (reference sequence). The CDR3 is 13 amino acids. The V gene lost 5 bases and the J gene lost 4 bases, with 14 bases spanning the gap.

The genes are TRBV5-1 and TRBJ2-3, with TRBD2 identical over 15 bases. The CDR3 totals 18 residues. V gave up 4 bases and J gave up 7 bases; unmatched junction bases: 13. Germline CDR1 SGHRS, CDR2 YFSETQ. CDR3 residues: CASSPGLAGGLGAHTQYF. CDR3 coding DNA: TGCGCCAGCAGCCCGGGACTAGCGGGGGGTCTTGGTGCACATACGCAGTATTTT.

The gene calls are TRBV4-1 and TRBJ2-7; D is uncertain. Per the germline V gene, CDR1 is MGHRA and CDR2 is YSYEKL. The CDR3 length is 15 residues. Between the trimmed V and J ends, which lost 6 bases and 0 bases, there was a span of 15 bases. CDR3 nucleotide sequence: TGCGCCAGCAGTCGCGCAGGCAGCAGCTCCTACGAGCAGTACTTC. Translating it yields CASSRAGSSSYEQYF.